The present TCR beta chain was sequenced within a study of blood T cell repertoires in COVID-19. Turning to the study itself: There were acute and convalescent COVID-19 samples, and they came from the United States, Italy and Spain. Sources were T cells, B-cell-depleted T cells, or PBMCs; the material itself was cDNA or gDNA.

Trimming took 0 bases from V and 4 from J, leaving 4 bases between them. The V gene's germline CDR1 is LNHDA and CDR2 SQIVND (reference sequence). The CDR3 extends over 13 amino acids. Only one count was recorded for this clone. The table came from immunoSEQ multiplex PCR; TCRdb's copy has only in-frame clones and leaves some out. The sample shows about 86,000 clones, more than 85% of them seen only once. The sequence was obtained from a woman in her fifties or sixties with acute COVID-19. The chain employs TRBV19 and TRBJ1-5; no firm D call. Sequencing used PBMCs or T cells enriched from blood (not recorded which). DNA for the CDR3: TGTGCCAGTAGTATAGATCTAAATCAGCCCCAGCATTTT. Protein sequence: CASSIDLNQPQHF.